This entry lists 10 T cell receptor beta chains sequenced from one sample in a study of T cells in Graves' hyperthyroidism and ophthalmopathy. Amplified regions were TCR beta CDR3 sequences from RNA transcripts. An initial round of RT-PCR targeting the TCR CDR3 relied on the HTBI primer set. MiXCR, run by TCRdb on the multiplex PCR reads, gives a single entry per CDR3 protein. The table records fewer than 350,000 distinct CDR3 sequences, more than 10% of them present only once. The specimen was blood. These receptor sequences come from a young woman with Graves' hyperthyroidism that later progressed to Graves' ophthalmopathy.

This clonotype was seen repeatedly, ten times or more. This sequence joins TRBV2 and TRBJ2-3, with 11 bases lining up with TRBD2. V was pared by 5 bases and J by 0 bases, with 4 bases of the junction left unmatched. CDR1 is SNHLY, CDR2 FYNNEI, per germline. The CDR3 spans 16 residues. The CDR3 loop is CASSQTSGVSTDTQYF. The CDR3 nucleotides read TGTGCCAGCAGTCAGACTAGCGGGGTTAGCACAGATACGCAGTATTTT.

Regarding this clonotype: One end of the junction is discordant with germline, which a read error may explain. This chain uses TRBV29-1 with TRBJ2-2; 10 nucleotides agree with TRBD2. The CDR3 is made up of 15 amino acids. The germline V gene encodes CDR1 SQVTM and CDR2 ANQGSEA. CDR3 in DNA: TGCAGCGTCGCGGCGGTAGCGGGAGGCACCGGGGGGCTGTTTTTT. Translation: CSVAAVAGGTGGLFF.

This clonotype was seen many times. The rearrangement joins TRBV30 to TRBJ1-6; a possible D gene is TRBD1 (6 bases). The CDR3 totals 13 residues. V was shortened by 0 bases and J by 10 bases, with 10 bases between the two germline ends. Germline V CDR1 and CDR2: GTSNPN, SVGIG (reference sequence). The CDR3 bases are TGTGCCTGGAGTGTGGACAGTCGGTCACCCCTCCACTTT. It is translated as CAWSVDSRSPLHF.

This clonotype was detected ten times or more. The chain joins TRBV12-3 or TRBV12-4 to TRBJ2-3; D gene unclear. The CDR3 contains 13 residues. V was pared by 1 base and J by 3 bases, with 5 bases between. Written as DNA, the CDR3 is TGTGCCAGCAGTTTAGGGATGACAGATACGCAGTATTTT. It specifies CASSLGMTDTQYF.

This clonotype was observed at least ten times. V is TRBV7-2 and J is TRBJ2-1, with D perhaps matching TRBD1 (6 bases). Germline V lookup: CDR1 SGHTA, CDR2 FQGNSA. The length of the CDR3 is 15 residues. Trimming pared 5 bases from V and 4 bases from J, leaving 15 bases between. The CDR3 coding sequence is TGTGCCAGCAGCGCAGGGGCCGAAGGTTACAATGAGCAGTTCTTC. This sequence encodes CASSAGAEGYNEQFF.

The table lists this clonotype with many counts. The chain has TRBV24-1 and TRBJ2-5, with 13 nucleotides matching TRBD2. CDR1 is KGHDR and CDR2 is SFDVKD in the germline V gene. CDR3 length equals 17 residues. The V and J ends lost 2 bases and 2 bases, in that order; junction bases with no gene match: 4. CDR3: CATSDWGLAGPQETQYF. CDR3 coding DNA: TGTGCCACCAGTGATTGGGGACTAGCGGGACCTCAAGAGACCCAGTACTTC.

This clonotype appeared a few times. V gene TRBV9 combines with J gene TRBJ2-2; a weak D match, TRBD1 (6 bases). From germline, CDR1 is SGDLS and CDR2 YYNGEE. The length of the CDR3 is 15 residues. Deletions cut 3 bases from V and 4 bases from J, with 13 bases between. The CDR3: CASSATTGSTGELFF. In nucleotides, the CDR3 is TGTGCCAGCAGCGCCACAACAGGGAGCACCGGGGAGCTGTTTTTT.

This clonotype showed up many times. This chain connects TRBV5-1 to TRBJ1-2; 7 bases are shared with TRBD1. Germline CDR1 and CDR2: SGHRS and YFSETQ. V dropped 7 bases and J dropped 6; count of bases not matched to a gene: 12. The CDR3 consists of 14 residues. The CDR3 protein is CASRVQGIRNGYTF. In DNA form, the CDR3 reads TGCGCCAGCCGAGTACAGGGGATTCGGAATGGCTACACCTTC.

This clonotype has at least ten counts. The genes are TRBV2 and TRBJ2-7; TRBD2 agrees at 12 bases. Per germline, CDR1 SNHLY and CDR2 FYNNEI. The CDR3 spans 15 residues. With V trimmed by 6 bases and J by 7 bases, 10 bases remained unmatched. The CDR3 DNA follows: TGTGCCAGCAGACCTCTAGCGGGAGGGCCGAGTGAGCAGTACTTC. Its translation: CASRPLAGGPSEQYF.

This clonotype was seen many times. CDR3 coding DNA: TGTGCCAGCAGTCCCAGAGGGGGTAACTATAGCAATCAGCCCCAGCATTTT. The encoded protein is CASSPRGGNYSNQPQHF. V and J are TRBV28 and TRBJ1-5, with D perhaps matching TRBD1 (6 bases). This CDR3 contains 17 residues. Trimming shortened V by 5 bases and J by 0 bases, and 17 bases separated the two germline ends. Germline V gives CDR1 MDHEN, CDR2 SYDVKM.